These 21 T cell receptor beta chains were all obtained from the same sample, sequenced in a study of blood T cell repertoires in COVID-19. TCRdb keeps only in-frame clones here, not all; method: immunoSEQ multiplex PCR. The data show approximately 150,000 clones, roughly 84% seen once. Sequencing was done on a sample of PBMCs or T cells enriched from blood (not recorded which). The source is a man between 65 and 80 years old who had been exposed to COVID-19.

This clone was picked up a small number of times. V gene TRBV19 combines with J gene TRBJ2-3; 8 positions agree with TRBD2. The CDR3 loop spans 14 amino acids. Germline assignment: CDR1 LNHDA and CDR2 SQIVND (reference sequence). Unmatched junction bases numbered 3, after V lost 6 bases and J lost 1 base. The CDR3 loop is CASRPAGGTDTQYF. In nucleotides, the CDR3 is TGTGCCAGTAGGCCAGCGGGGGGCACAGATACGCAGTATTTT.

This clone was counted a single time. This chain connects TRBV2 to TRBJ2-3, with a possible D match to TRBD1 (6 bases). CDR3 length: 16 amino acids. From germline, CDR1 is SNHLY and CDR2 FYNNEI. V gave up 10 bases and J gave up 4 bases, with 24 bases separating them. The CDR3 protein is CAITGGQPRSADTQYF. Here the CDR3 DNA reads TGTGCCATCACTGGGGGACAACCGAGGTCCGCAGATACGCAGTATTTT.

The chain links TRBV27 to TRBJ2-5; 7 bases are shared with TRBD2. V shed 2 bases and J 0 bases; nucleotides not matched to a gene: 6. The CDR3 runs 16 residues. Germline CDR1 reads MNHEY; CDR2 reads SMNVEV (reference sequence). The CDR3 nucleotides read TGTGCCAGCAGTTTAGGGTCGGGGGGAAACCAAGAGACCCAGTACTTC. Amino acids: CASSLGSGGNQETQYF.

The chain is built from TRBV3-1 (or the pseudogene TRBV3-2) and TRBJ1-6; 10 bases are shared with TRBD1. Germline trimming cut 3 bases from V and 7 bases from J; bases unmatched to any gene: 3. CDR1 is LGHDT and CDR2 is YNNKEL in the germline V gene (reference sequence). The length of the CDR3 is 15 residues. CDR3 coding DNA: TGTGCCAGCAGCCAGCTGGGACAGGGGAATTCACCCCTCCACTTT. This codes for CASSQLGQGNSPLHF.

The chain carries TRBV2 and TRBJ1-5; 7 bases match TRBD1. J lost 4 bases, V lost 3 bases, and 6 bases had no gene match. The length of the CDR3 is 15 residues. The germline CDR1 and CDR2 sequences are SNHLY and FYNNEI. The CDR3 DNA sequence: TGTGCCAGCAGTGACAGGACAGGTGGGAATCAGCCCCAGCATTTT. The encoded protein is CASSDRTGGNQPQHF.

The chain recombines TRBV2 with TRBJ2-5; 12 nucleotides match TRBD2. The germline CDR1 and CDR2 sequences are SNHLY and FYNNEI. The CDR3 spans 16 residues. Trimming at V came to 6 bases and at J to 9 bases, leaving 14 bases not matched to a gene. CDR3 nucleotide sequence: TGTGCCAGCAGCGACAGGACTAGCGGGGTACAGGAGGCCCAGTACTTC. Translation gives CASSDRTSGVQEAQYF. Full variable domain (remainder filled in from reference TRBV2 and TRBJ2-5): EPEVTQTPSHQVTQMGQEVILRCVPISNHLYFYWYRQILGQKVEFLVSFYNNEISEKSEIFDDQFSVERPDGSNFTLKIRSTKLEDSAMYFCASSDRTSGVQEAQYFGPGTRLLVL.

J is TRBJ1-1 and V is TRBV7-2; no firm D call. This CDR3 spans 14 amino acids. Trimming removed 1 base at V and 1 base at J, with 7 bases between. Germline V lookup: CDR1 SGHTA, CDR2 FQGNSA. This chain's CDR3 is CASSLVGQNTEAFF. Here the CDR3 DNA reads TGTGCCAGCAGCTTAGTTGGGCAGAACACTGAAGCTTTCTTT.

CDR3 protein: CASSISYSPSRRSAGELFF. The CDR3 bases are TGTGCCAGTAGTATCTCCTATTCGCCTAGCAGGAGGAGCGCCGGGGAGCTGTTTTTT. This chain links TRBV19 with TRBJ2-2, with a tentative D call TRBD2 (5 bases). The length of the CDR3 is 19 residues. V lost 3 bases, J lost 6 bases, and 26 bases lay in between. Germline assignment: CDR1 LNHDA and CDR2 SQIVND (reference sequence).

V is TRBV7-9 and J is TRBJ2-2, with TRBD2 identical over 11 bases. The CDR3 length is 14 residues. V lost 6 bases, J lost 7 bases, and 4 bases stayed unmatched. Germline loops: CDR1 SEHNR, CDR2 FQNEAQ (reference sequence). This chain's CDR3 is CASRLAGARGELFF. In DNA form, the CDR3 reads TGTGCCAGCAGACTAGCGGGAGCACGCGGGGAGCTGTTTTTT.

This chain joins TRBV5-5 and TRBJ1-1; the D gene is possibly TRBD1 (5 bases). V was cut by 4 bases and J by 1 base, with 11 bases left in between. This CDR3 region has 14 residues. Germline loops: CDR1 SGHKS, CDR2 YYEKEE (reference sequence). The CDR3 nucleotides are TGTGCCAGCAGCGTACGGGGGAGGAACACTGAAGCTTTCTTT. Residues: CASSVRGRNTEAFF. The full variable domain, its missing parts supplied by reference TRBV5-5 and TRBJ1-1, is DAGVTQSPTHLIKTRGQQVTLRCSPISGHKSVSWYQQVLGQGPQFIFQYYEKEERGRGNFPDRFSARQFPNYSSELNVNALLLGDSALYLCASSVRGRNTEAFFGQGTRLTVV.

The V call is TRBV2, the J call TRBJ2-1; no clear D. The CDR3 loop spans 14 amino acids. Between the trimmed V and J ends, which lost 4 bases and 7 bases, there was a span of 14 bases. Germline CDR1 SNHLY, CDR2 FYNNEI. The CDR3 nucleotides are TGTGCCAGCAGTGTAGAAGCCCGTTGGAATGAGCAGTTCTTC. Translated, it gives CASSVEARWNEQFF.

The chain uses TRBV11-2 and TRBJ2-2; D may be TRBD2 (5 bases). Trimming shortened V by 6 bases and J by 1 base, and 12 bases separated the two germline ends. The CDR3 runs 15 residues. Germline V lookup: CDR1 SGHAT, CDR2 FQNNGV. The CDR3 DNA reads TGTGCCAGCAGGCCAACTAGTCTGAACACCGGGGAGCTGTTTTTT. It specifies CASRPTSLNTGELFF.

This rearrangement joins TRBV7-2 to TRBJ1-5, with 7 bases identical to TRBD1. Germline lookup yields CDR1 SGHTA and CDR2 FQGNSA. The CDR3 has 13 amino acids. With 5 bases clipped from V and 7 bases from J, the junction kept 5 bases outside the gene matches. CDR3 in DNA: TGTGCCAGCAGCGTAAACAGGGGCCAGCCCCAGCATTTT. It translates to CASSVNRGQPQHF.

The V call is TRBV10-3, the J call TRBJ1-2; a weak D match, TRBD1 (5 bases). The CDR3 is made up of 15 amino acids. V lost 2 bases, J lost 2 bases, and 12 bases lay in between. Per the germline V gene, CDR1 is ENHRY and CDR2 is SYGVKD. CDR3: CAISEPQGKNYGYTF. Written as DNA, the CDR3 is TGTGCCATCAGTGAGCCTCAGGGAAAAAACTATGGCTACACCTTC.

CDR3 bases: TGCAGTGCTAGTAGGAGAGGGAGTCAGCCCCAGCATTTT. This encodes CSASRRGSQPQHF. J is TRBJ1-5 and V is TRBV20-1, with D unclear. This CDR3 region has 13 residues. Trimming shortened V by 3 bases and J by 6 bases, and 12 bases separated the two germline ends. CDR1 is DFQATT, CDR2 SNEGSKA, per germline (reference sequence).

The CDR3 region is CASSFSEVAEAFF. The CDR3 bases are TGTGCCAGCAGCTTTAGCGAGGTAGCTGAAGCTTTCTTT. V usage is TRBV11-2 and J usage is TRBJ1-1; D is unclear. This CDR3 has 13 residues. Germline V gives CDR1 SGHAT, CDR2 FQNNGV. V was clipped by 3 bases and J by 6 bases, with 11 bases between them.

The V and J genes are TRBV6-5 and TRBJ1-3; D is uncertain. The CDR3 contains 14 residues. The germline gives CDR1 MNHEY, CDR2 SVGAGI. With 5 bases removed from V and 5 bases from J, the gap between germline ends came to 13 bases. In DNA, the CDR3 is TGTGCCAGCAGTCCTGCCTCGGGGAGAAACACCATATATTTT. This encodes CASSPASGRNTIYF.

The chain combines TRBV19 with TRBJ1-5, with a possible D match to TRBD1 (6 bases). Looked up from germline, CDR1 is LNHDA and CDR2 is SQIVND (reference sequence). The CDR3 totals 15 residues. Deletions cut 6 bases from V and 7 bases from J, with 19 bases between. CDR3 sequence (DNA): TGTGCCAGTAGACCCCAGTGGGGGGGCGGGCAGCCCCAGCATTTT. This gives the protein CASRPQWGGGQPQHF. Supplemented by reference TRBV19 and TRBJ1-5, the full variable domain reads DGGITQSPKYLFRKEGQNVTLSCEQNLNHDAMYWYRQDPGQGLRLIYYSQIVNDFQKGDIAEGYSVSREKKESFPLTVTSAQKNPTAFYLCASRPQWGGGQPQHFGDGTRLSIL.

This chain connects TRBV7-2 to TRBJ2-7, with TRBD2 identical over 10 bases. Germline CDR1 SGHTA, CDR2 FQGNSA. V lost 5 bases, J lost 2 bases, and 15 bases stayed unmatched. The CDR3 consists of 18 residues. The chain's CDR3 is CASSHSRGPSGGAYEQYF. DNA of the CDR3: TGTGCCAGCAGCCACAGCAGGGGGCCGAGCGGGGGGGCCTACGAGCAGTACTTC.

The rearrangement uses TRBV28 and TRBJ1-6; TRBD1 is a possible D gene (5 bases). Trimming cost V 5 bases and J 6 bases, with 14 bases left between them. Germline-derived CDR1 and CDR2 are MDHEN and SYDVKM. There are 15 residues in the CDR3. The CDR3 bases are TGTGCCAGCAGTGGCCCTGGGGGGTTTAATTCACCCCTCCACTTT. This translates into CASSGPGGFNSPLHF.

The V gene is TRBV9, the J gene TRBJ1-2, with D maybe TRBD1 (6 bases). The V gene's germline CDR1 is SGDLS and CDR2 YYNGEE. The CDR3 contains 15 residues. The V gene lost 0 bases and the J gene lost 2 bases, with 11 bases spanning the gap. The CDR3 is CASSVGTVENYGYTF. The CDR3 bases are TGTGCCAGCAGCGTAGGGACAGTGGAGAACTATGGCTACACCTTC.